The rows below give T cell receptor beta chains drawn from one sample of a study of blood T cells in healthy people across ages. TCRdb itself ran the 5' RACE reads through MiXCR, one entry per CDR3 protein. The sample records roughly 800,000 distinct CDR3 sequences, more than 45% being singletons. Sequencing was carried out using blood. The source of these receptors is a man aged 30-40 years in good health. Both conserved end residues are part of each CDR3. Fields, in order: V gene, D gene, clone size, J gene, CDR3 protein, CDR3 DNA. A D gene is named only where the DNA matches it firmly. Size tells how often a clone was seen (once, few, many) or the class of an expanded clone, and some rows leave it out.

TRBV29-1	.	few	TRBJ1-2	CSVSPGEHYGYTF	TGCAGCGTTTCGCCGGGGGAGCACTATGGCTACACCTTC
TRBV7-9	.	.	TRBJ2-5	CAITVRGGGETQYF	TGTGCCATCACCGTCCGGGGAGGAGGAGAGACCCAGTACTTC
TRBV5-6	.	.	TRBJ2-7	CASSLGVHKQYF	TGTGCCAGCAGCCTCGGCGTCCACAAGCAGTACTTC
TRBV5-8	TRBD1	.	TRBJ1-5	CASSDRTGRNQPQHF	TGTGCCAGCAGCGACCGGACAGGACGGAATCAGCCCCAGCATTTT
TRBV7-9	TRBD2	.	TRBJ2-3	CATRRLAGVRAPDTQYF	TGTGCCACCAGAAGACTAGCGGGAGTCCGGGCCCCAGATACGCAGTATTTT
TRBV20-1	.	.	TRBJ2-7	CSATGEVYEQYF	TGCAGTGCTACGGGCGAAGTCTACGAGCAGTACTTC
TRBV29-1	TRBD1	few	TRBJ2-1	CSVEGPGQFDYEQFF	TGCAGCGTTGAAGGGCCGGGACAGTTCGACTATGAGCAGTTCTTC
TRBV7-2	TRBD2	few	TRBJ2-1	CASSFGLAGGEFF	TGTGCCAGCAGCTTCGGACTAGCGGGAGGGGAGTTCTTC
TRBV5-5	.	.	TRBJ2-7	CASSLRLYNYEQYF	TGTGCCAGCAGCTTAAGACTGTACAACTACGAGCAGTACTTC
TRBV5-1	TRBD2	few	TRBJ2-7	CASSLGTSISYEQYF	TGCGCCAGCAGCTTGGGGACTAGCATCTCCTACGAGCAGTACTTC
TRBV5-1	.	.	TRBJ2-3	CASSPPVEKDTQYF	TGCGCCAGCAGCCCACCTGTGGAGAAAGATACGCAGTATTTT
TRBV6-7	.	few	TRBJ1-1	CASNGRGRHTEAFF	TGTGCCAGCAATGGGAGGGGCCGCCACACTGAAGCTTTCTTT
TRBV20-1	.	.	TRBJ2-5	CSAKNPLRGRETQYF	TGCAGTGCTAAAAATCCCCTTCGGGGTAGGGAGACCCAGTACTTC
TRBV12-3/TRBV12-4	.	.	TRBJ2-1	CASSLARHNEQFF	TGTGCCAGCAGTTTGGCTAGACACAATGAGCAGTTCTTC
TRBV3-1	.	.	TRBJ2-7	CASSQGPAGSSYEQYF	TGTGCCAGCAGCCAAGGTCCCGCAGGGTCATCCTACGAGCAGTACTTC
TRBV20-1	.	.	TRBJ1-1	CSAIPPQMNTEAFF	TGCAGTGCCATCCCCCCCCAGATGAACACTGAAGCTTTCTTT
TRBV29-1	.	.	TRBJ2-3	CSVEPQNLLPPDTQYF	TGCAGCGTTGAGCCCCAAAATTTACTTCCCCCAGATACGCAGTATTTT
TRBV11-2	TRBD1	once	TRBJ2-1	CASSQMGQTYNEQFF	TGTGCCAGCAGTCAAATGGGACAGACCTACAATGAGCAGTTCTTC
TRBV7-2	.	.	TRBJ2-5	CASSLGPGRQETQYF	TGTGCCAGCAGCTTAGGCCCCGGTCGCCAAGAGACCCAGTACTTC
TRBV15	.	once	TRBJ1-4	CATSRNREGEGEKLFF	TGTGCCACCAGCAGAAACAGAGAGGGAGAGGGGGAAAAACTGTTTTTT
TRBV19	TRBD2	.	TRBJ2-7	CASKTSGRYNEQYF	TGTGCCAGTAAAACTAGCGGGAGATACAATGAGCAGTACTTC
TRBV7-9	.	.	TRBJ1-2	CASSLREDGALYGYTF	TGTGCCAGCAGCTTAAGGGAGGACGGAGCCCTATATGGCTACACCTTC
TRBV7-9	.	few	TRBJ2-7	CASSFVNEQYF	TGTGCCAGCAGCTTTGTCAACGAGCAGTACTTC
TRBV6-6	TRBD1	.	TRBJ1-5	CASSSTPDRVNQPQHF	TGTGCCAGCAGTTCCACCCCGGACAGGGTCAATCAGCCCCAGCATTTT
TRBV7-9	TRBD2	few	TRBJ2-1	CASSFERDSNEQFF	TGTGCCAGCAGCTTCGAGCGGGACTCTAATGAGCAGTTCTTC
TRBV5-1	.	.	TRBJ1-1	CASKQGEGTEAFF	TGCGCCAGCAAACAGGGCGAGGGCACTGAAGCTTTCTTT
TRBV30	.	few	TRBJ1-6	CAWNSGVSPLHF	TGTGCCTGGAACTCGGGAGTTTCACCCCTCCACTTT
TRBV5-4	.	.	TRBJ2-7	CASSSDPGRSYEQYF	TGTGCCAGCAGCTCCGACCCGGGCCGTAGCTACGAGCAGTACTTC
TRBV9	TRBD1	.	TRBJ2-5	CASSRSQGAGEQYF	TGTGCCAGCAGCAGAAGTCAGGGGGCGGGTGAGCAGTACTTC
TRBV11-2	TRBD2	.	TRBJ2-1	CASSTIRPEREGRNEQFF	TGTGCCAGCAGCACGATTAGACCTGAGCGGGAGGGCCGCAATGAGCAGTTCTTC
TRBV7-6	.	.	TRBJ1-1	CASSSRSDGVDEAFF	TGTGCCAGCAGCTCCCGCTCGGACGGGGTCGATGAAGCTTTCTTT
TRBV29-1	.	.	TRBJ2-5	CSVEDATGSWPQETQYF	TGCAGCGTTGAAGATGCTACCGGCAGTTGGCCCCAAGAGACCCAGTACTTC
TRBV20-1	.	few	TRBJ2-5	CSARLRETQYF	TGCAGTGCTAGATTGAGGGAGACCCAGTACTTC
TRBV29-1	TRBD1	.	TRBJ2-7	CSVSGTAEQYF	TGCAGCGTATCCGGGACAGCCGAGCAGTACTTC
TRBV29-1	.	.	TRBJ1-5	CSVGQANQPQHF	TGCAGCGTTGGACAGGCTAATCAGCCCCAGCATTTT
TRBV7-7	.	.	TRBJ1-1	CASSLESGTEAFF	TGTGCCAGCAGCTTAGAGAGCGGGACTGAAGCTTTCTTT
TRBV6-1	.	few	TRBJ2-7	CASTLGVNYEQYF	TGTGCCAGCACCCTGGGAGTGAACTACGAGCAGTACTTC
TRBV20-1	TRBD1	.	TRBJ2-7	CSADGQGAHEQYF	TGCAGTGCGGACGGACAGGGGGCCCACGAGCAGTACTTC
TRBV9	TRBD1	.	TRBJ1-2	CASSGRQGHCGYTF	TGTGCCAGCAGCGGAAGACAGGGGCACTGTGGCTACACCTTC